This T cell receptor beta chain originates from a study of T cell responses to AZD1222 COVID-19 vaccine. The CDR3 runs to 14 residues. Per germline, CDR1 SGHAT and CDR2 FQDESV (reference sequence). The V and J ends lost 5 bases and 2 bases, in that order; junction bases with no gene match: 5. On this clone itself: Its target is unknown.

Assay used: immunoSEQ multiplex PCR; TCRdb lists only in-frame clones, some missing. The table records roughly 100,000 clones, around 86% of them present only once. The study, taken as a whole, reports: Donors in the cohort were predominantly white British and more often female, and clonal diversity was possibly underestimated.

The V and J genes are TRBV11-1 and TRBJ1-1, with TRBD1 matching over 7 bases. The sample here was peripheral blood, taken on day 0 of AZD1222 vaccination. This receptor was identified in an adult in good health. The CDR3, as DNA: TGTGCCAGCAGCCGGGACAGCTATAACACTGAAGCTTTCTTT. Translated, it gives CASSRDSYNTEAFF.